The 21 T cell receptor beta chains presented below share a single source sample, sequenced in a study of T cell changes during pregnancy in multiple sclerosis. Profiled with immunoSEQ multiplex PCR; TCRdb holds only in-frame clones, not every one. The profile shows 59,000 or so clones, 80% to 95% of them singletons. The sample was peripheral blood, taken in the third trimester of pregnancy. The receptors originated from a female donor in good health, enrolled as a control in a pregnancy study.

The chain carries TRBV4-3 and TRBJ2-2, with a tentative D call TRBD2 (5 bases). Germline V gives CDR1 LGHNA, CDR2 YSLEER. V shed 0 bases and J shed 9 bases, with 8 bases lying between them. CDR3 length equals 13 residues. CDR3 sequence: CASSQDGLRELFF. The CDR3 DNA follows: TGCGCCAGCAGCCAAGATGGACTTAGGGAGCTGTTTTTT.

The chain combines TRBV30 with TRBJ1-2; unclear D gene. CDR3 length equals 11 residues. Germline values: CDR1 GTSNPN, CDR2 SVGIG (reference sequence). V lost 4 bases and J lost 6, with 9 bases in between. The CDR3 DNA reads as TGTGCCTGGACAGAGGGTCATGGCTACACCTTC. This sequence encodes CAWTEGHGYTF.

The J gene is TRBJ1-2, the V gene TRBV6-1, with D possibly matching TRBD1 (5 bases). CDR1 is MNHNS, CDR2 SASEGT, per germline. Between the trimmed V and J ends, which lost 6 bases and 2 bases, there was a span of 13 bases. The CDR3 spans 14 residues. The chain's CDR3 is CASRALRQNYGYTF. The CDR3 DNA sequence: TGTGCCAGCAGAGCCCTACGACAGAACTATGGCTACACCTTC.

This chain connects TRBV13 to TRBJ1-2, with 7 nucleotides matching TRBD1. Trimming at V came to 4 bases and at J to 6 bases, leaving 8 bases not matched to a gene. Germline V gives CDR1 PRHDT, CDR2 FYEKMQ (reference sequence). This CDR3 region has 14 residues. The CDR3 here is CASSSSTGNDGYTF. The CDR3 region has the DNA TGTGCCAGCAGCTCTTCGACAGGGAATGATGGCTACACCTTC.

The chain joins TRBV28 to TRBJ2-7; the match to TRBD1 covers 7 bases. The trim removed 2 bases at V and 2 bases at J, leaving 9 bases unmatched. This CDR3 contains 16 residues. CDR1 is MDHEN, CDR2 SYDVKM, per germline. As DNA, the CDR3 is TGTGCCAGCAGTTTAAGGGGGCCGCTACTAACCTACGAGCAGTACTTC. This codes for CASSLRGPLLTYEQYF. Looking up the rest from reference TRBV28 and TRBJ2-7 gives the full variable domain: DVKVTQSSRYLVKRTGEKVFLECVQDMDHENMFWYRQDPGLGLRLIYFSYDVKMKEKGDIPEGYSVSREKKERFSLILESASTNQTSMYLCASSLRGPLLTYEQYFGPGTRLTVT.

The CDR3 protein is CASSLVRGTDTQYF. The CDR3 bases are TGTGCCAGCAGCTTAGTCCGGGGCACAGATACGCAGTATTTT. This chain joins TRBV7-9 and TRBJ2-3; D unresolved. The germline V gene has CDR1 SEHNR and CDR2 FQNEAQ (reference sequence). Trimming pared 1 base from V and 1 base from J, leaving 6 bases between. CDR3 length equals 14 residues. Full variable domain (rest looked up from reference TRBV7-9 and TRBJ2-3): DTGVSQNPRHKITKRGQNVTFRCDPISEHNRLYWYRQTLGQGPEFLTYFQNEAQLEKSRLLSDRFSAERPKGSFSTLEIQRTEQGDSAMYLCASSLVRGTDTQYFGPGTRLTVL.

The chain carries TRBV27 and TRBJ2-3; TRBD2 agrees at 11 bases. With V trimmed by 1 base and J by 4 bases, 16 bases remained unmatched. Germline V gene data show CDR1 as MNHEY and CDR2 as SMNVEV (reference sequence). The CDR3 has 20 amino acids. This CDR3 reads CASSLWDTRASGRKSDTQYF. CDR3 DNA sequence: TGTGCCAGCAGTTTATGGGACACCCGGGCTAGCGGGAGGAAGTCAGATACGCAGTATTTT.

V gene TRBV30 combines with J gene TRBJ1-6; TRBD1 matches at 9 bases. CDR1 and CDR2 (germline): GTSNPN, SVGIG (reference sequence). This CDR3 comprises 14 residues. V lost 0 bases and J lost 13; bases outside the gene matches: 7. For the CDR3, the DNA is TGTGCCTGGAGTGTGGGACAGGGATTCTCTCCCCTCCACTTT. This gives the protein CAWSVGQGFSPLHF.

The DNA of the CDR3 is TGTGCCAGCAGCCCTAACAGGGGAAACTGGGAGACCCAGTACTTC. Translated: CASSPNRGNWETQYF. J is TRBJ2-5 and V is TRBV5-6; 7 bases agree with TRBD1. With V trimmed by 4 bases and J by 5 bases, 11 bases remained unmatched. Germline CDR1 is SGHDT and CDR2 is YYEEEE. CDR3 length: 15 residues.

In this sample, this clone turned up a few times. This chain connects TRBV13 to TRBJ2-1; TRBD2 is a possible D gene (6 bases). There are 12 residues in the CDR3. Trimming took off 5 bases at V and 6 bases at J, with 8 bases between the two ends. Germline loops: CDR1 PRHDT, CDR2 FYEKMQ (reference sequence). Here the CDR3 reads CASSVTSNEQFF. The CDR3 DNA reads TGTGCCAGCAGCGTGACTAGCAATGAGCAGTTCTTC. Variable domain in full (rest from reference TRBV13 and TRBJ2-1): AAGVIQSPRHLIKEKRETATLKCYPIPRHDTVYWYQQGPGQDPQFLISFYEKMQSDKGSIPDRFSAQQFSDYHSELNMSSLELGDSALYFCASSVTSNEQFFGPGTRLTVL.

This sequence joins TRBV2 and TRBJ1-1; 10 bases are shared with TRBD1. This CDR3 has 15 residues. Per germline, CDR1 SNHLY and CDR2 FYNNEI. Losses at the gene ends were 7 bases for V and 1 base for J; bases not matched to a gene: 6. For the CDR3, the DNA is TGTGCCAGCAACCGGGACAGGGGAGGGAACACTGAAGCTTTCTTT. Amino acid sequence: CASNRDRGGNTEAFF.

The rearrangement uses TRBV4-1 and TRBJ2-7, with D tentatively TRBD2 (6 bases). CDR3 length: 15 amino acids. CDR1 and CDR2 from the germline V gene are MGHRA and YSYEKL. With 1 base removed from V and 6 bases from J, the gap between germline ends came to 16 bases. CDR3 sequence reads: CASSQVAGTLGEQYF. CDR3 nucleotides: TGCGCCAGCAGCCAAGTTGCAGGGACTCTTGGCGAGCAGTACTTC.

The V gene is TRBV7-3, the J gene TRBJ2-1; D is ambiguous. Germline values: CDR1 SGHTA, CDR2 FQGTGA. The CDR3 runs to 13 residues. Between the trimmed V and J ends, which lost 1 base and 4 bases, there was a span of 5 bases. CDR3: CASSLSGYNEQFF. The CDR3 DNA sequence: TGTGCCAGCAGCTTAAGCGGTTACAATGAGCAGTTCTTC.

The rearrangement joins TRBV6-1 to TRBJ1-2, with a possible D match to TRBD1 (5 bases). The CDR3 contains 14 residues. Germline loops: CDR1 MNHNS, CDR2 SASEGT. Trimming removed 7 bases at V and 4 bases at J, with 16 bases between. Here the CDR3 reads CASKGSFGGYGYTF. The CDR3 DNA follows: TGTGCCAGCAAAGGGTCCTTCGGGGGCTATGGCTACACCTTC.

The chain uses TRBV19 and TRBJ1-2; D gene unclear. Germline assignment: CDR1 LNHDA and CDR2 SQIVND (reference sequence). Trimming removed 7 bases at V and 2 bases at J, with 20 bases between. This CDR3 has 16 amino acids. The CDR3 reads CASTSMEAKLNYGYTF. Written as DNA, the CDR3 is TGTGCCAGTACCTCTATGGAGGCGAAGCTGAACTATGGCTACACCTTC.

The chain combines TRBV5-1 with TRBJ2-7, with D unresolved. This CDR3 has 12 amino acids. The V end was cut by 7 bases, the J end by 2 bases, with 10 bases between. Germline V gives CDR1 SGHRS, CDR2 YFSETQ. CDR3 residues: CASGSKPYEQYF. CDR3 coding DNA: TGCGCCAGCGGCTCCAAGCCCTACGAGCAGTACTTC.

The rearrangement links TRBV4-3 to TRBJ2-5; 15 nucleotides line up with TRBD2. The trim removed 6 bases at V and 5 bases at J, leaving 4 bases unmatched. This CDR3 is built from 15 residues. Germline values: CDR1 LGHNA, CDR2 YSLEER. CDR3 in amino acids: CASSGGLAGGETQYF. The CDR3, as DNA: TGCGCCAGCAGTGGAGGACTAGCGGGAGGGGAGACCCAGTACTTC.

The J gene is TRBJ2-5, the V gene TRBV7-9; D gene uncertain. V lost 4 bases and J 5 bases, leaving 5 bases between the germline ends. CDR3 length equals 11 residues. Germline CDR1 is SEHNR and CDR2 is FQNEAQ (reference sequence). The CDR3 bases are TGTGCCAGCAGCTCTAAGGAGACCCAGTACTTC. This translates into CASSSKETQYF.

V usage is TRBV7-8 and J usage is TRBJ2-5, with 7 bases fitting TRBD1. Germline CDR1 is SGHVS and CDR2 is FQNEAQ. The CDR3 runs 14 residues. V lost 1 base and J lost 4; bases outside the gene matches: 3. CDR3 region: CASSLGRTGETQYF. DNA for the CDR3: TGTGCCAGCAGCTTAGGTCGGACAGGAGAGACCCAGTACTTC.

V is TRBV5-4 and J is TRBJ1-1; 11 bases agree with TRBD1. CDR1 SGHNT and CDR2 YYREEE come from the germline V gene (reference sequence). The CDR3 sequence is 14 residues long. The J segment lost 10 bases and the V segment lost 4 bases, leaving 9 bases of the junction unmatched. The CDR3 nucleotides are TGTGCCAGCAGCCTACTAGGACAGGGGGCGGGAGCTTTCTTT. This sequence encodes CASSLLGQGAGAFF.

This clone was observed a handful of times. The chain uses TRBV19 and TRBJ1-1, with D tentatively TRBD1 (5 bases). Germline CDR1 and CDR2: LNHDA and SQIVND (reference sequence). This CDR3 has 11 residues. The V end was cut by 10 bases, the J end by 11 bases, with 17 bases between. DNA of the CDR3: TGTGCCACCCCGCTGGGGGGGGATGCTTTCTTT. The encoded protein is CATPLGGDAFF.